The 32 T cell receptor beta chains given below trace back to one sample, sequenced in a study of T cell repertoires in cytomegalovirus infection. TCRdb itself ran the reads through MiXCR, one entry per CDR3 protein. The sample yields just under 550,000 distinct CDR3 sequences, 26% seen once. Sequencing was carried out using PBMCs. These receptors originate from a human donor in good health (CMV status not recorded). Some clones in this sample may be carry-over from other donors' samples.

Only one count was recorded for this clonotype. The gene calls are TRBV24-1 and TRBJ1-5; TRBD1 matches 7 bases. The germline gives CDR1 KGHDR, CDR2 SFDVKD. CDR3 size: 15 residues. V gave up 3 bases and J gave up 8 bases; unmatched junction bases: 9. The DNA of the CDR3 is TGTGCCACCAGTGATGGGACAGCCATTTTGGAGCCCCAGCATTTT. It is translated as CATSDGTAILEPQHF.

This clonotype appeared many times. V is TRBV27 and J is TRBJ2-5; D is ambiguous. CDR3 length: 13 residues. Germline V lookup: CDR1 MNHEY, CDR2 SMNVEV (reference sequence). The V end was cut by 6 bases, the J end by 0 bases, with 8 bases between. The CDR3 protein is CASSPFNQETQYF. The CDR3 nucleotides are TGTGCCAGCAGCCCCTTCAACCAAGAGACCCAGTACTTC.

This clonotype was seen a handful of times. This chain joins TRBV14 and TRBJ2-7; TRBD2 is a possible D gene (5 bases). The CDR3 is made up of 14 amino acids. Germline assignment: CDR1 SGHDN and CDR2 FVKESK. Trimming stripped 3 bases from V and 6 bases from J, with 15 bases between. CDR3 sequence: CASSQREPDGEQYF. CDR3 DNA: TGTGCCAGCAGCCAGAGGGAACCAGACGGCGAGCAGTACTTC. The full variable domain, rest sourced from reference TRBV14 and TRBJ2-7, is EAGVTQFPSHSVIEKGQTVTLRCDPISGHDNLYWYRRVMGKEIKFLLHFVKESKQDESGMPNNRFLAERTGGTYSTLKVQPAELEDSGVYFCASSQREPDGEQYFGPGTRLTVT.

CDR3 loop: CASSERGPGSGNTIYF. The CDR3 region has the DNA TGTGCCAGCAGTGAAAGGGGGCCCGGCTCTGGAAACACCATATATTTT. The genes are TRBV2 and TRBJ1-3; 7 bases are a match to TRBD1. The CDR3 has 16 residues. The germline V gene encodes CDR1 SNHLY and CDR2 FYNNEI. Trimming cost V 2 bases and J 0 bases; bases outside gene matches: 4.

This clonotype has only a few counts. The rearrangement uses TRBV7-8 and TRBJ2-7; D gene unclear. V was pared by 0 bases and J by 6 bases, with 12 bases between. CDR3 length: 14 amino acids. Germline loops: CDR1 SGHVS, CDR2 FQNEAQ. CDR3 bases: TGTGCCAGCAGCTTAGCTAGAAGGGTGGGCGAGCAGTACTTC. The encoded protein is CASSLARRVGEQYF.

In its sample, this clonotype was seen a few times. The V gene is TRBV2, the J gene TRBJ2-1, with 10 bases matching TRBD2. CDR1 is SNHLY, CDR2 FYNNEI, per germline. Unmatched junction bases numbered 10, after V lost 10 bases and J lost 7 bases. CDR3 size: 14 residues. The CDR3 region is CATKREGHLNEQFF. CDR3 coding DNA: TGTGCCACAAAGCGGGAGGGCCACCTAAATGAGCAGTTCTTC. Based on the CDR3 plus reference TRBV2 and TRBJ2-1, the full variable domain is EPEVTQTPSHQVTQMGQEVILRCVPISNHLYFYWYRQILGQKVEFLVSFYNNEISEKSEIFDDQFSVERPDGSNFTLKIRSTKLEDSAMYFCATKREGHLNEQFFGPGTRLTVL.

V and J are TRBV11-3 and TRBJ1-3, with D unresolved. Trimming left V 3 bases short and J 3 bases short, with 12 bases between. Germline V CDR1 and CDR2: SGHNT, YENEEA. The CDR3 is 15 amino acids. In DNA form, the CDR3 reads TGTGCCAGCAGCTTTGATGGAACTTATGGAAACACCATATATTTT. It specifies CASSFDGTYGNTIYF.

In DNA, the CDR3 is TGTGCCAGCAGTGTTCTAAGCGGGAGCTTTAGGGATGAGCAGTTCTTC. Its protein product is CASSVLSGSFRDEQFF. This chain uses TRBV6-2 or TRBV6-3 with TRBJ2-1; the match to TRBD2 covers 8 bases. Germline trimming cut 5 bases from V and 8 bases from J; bases unmatched to any gene: 14. The V gene's germline CDR1 is MNHEY and CDR2 SVGEGT. This CDR3 is 16 amino acids long.

As DNA, the CDR3 is TGTGCCAGCAGAACGGGAGGAGGCACCGGGGAGCTGTTTTTT. Its protein is CASRTGGGTGELFF. The chain recombines TRBV12-3 or TRBV12-4 with TRBJ2-2, with 7 bases fitting TRBD2. The CDR3 has 14 amino acids. With V trimmed by 6 bases and J by 4 bases, 5 bases remained unmatched.

The CDR3 bases are TGTGCCAGCAGTTTGTCCGGACAGTATAGCAATCAGCCCCAGCATTTT. As protein: CASSLSGQYSNQPQHF. The rearrangement uses TRBV12-3 or TRBV12-4 and TRBJ1-5, with TRBD1 as a possible D gene (6 bases). Trimming pared 3 bases from V and 0 bases from J, leaving 12 bases between. This CDR3 contains 16 residues.

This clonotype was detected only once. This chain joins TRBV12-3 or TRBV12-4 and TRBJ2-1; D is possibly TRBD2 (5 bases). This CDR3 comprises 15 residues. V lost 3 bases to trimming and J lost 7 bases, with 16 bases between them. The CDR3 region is CASSFLVSERNEQFF. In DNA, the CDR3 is TGTGCCAGCAGTTTTCTAGTTAGCGAGAGGAATGAGCAGTTCTTC.

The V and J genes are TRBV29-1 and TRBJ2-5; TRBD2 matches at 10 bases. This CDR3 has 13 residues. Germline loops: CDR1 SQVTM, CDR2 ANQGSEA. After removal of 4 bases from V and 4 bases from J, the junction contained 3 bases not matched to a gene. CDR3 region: CSVVAGGGETQYF. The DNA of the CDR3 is TGCAGCGTTGTAGCGGGAGGTGGAGAGACCCAGTACTTC.

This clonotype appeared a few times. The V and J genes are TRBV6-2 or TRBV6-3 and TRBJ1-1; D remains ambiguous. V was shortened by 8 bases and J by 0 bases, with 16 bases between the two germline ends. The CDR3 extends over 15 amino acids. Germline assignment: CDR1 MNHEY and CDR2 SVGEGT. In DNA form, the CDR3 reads TGTGCCAGCGTCCGATGGGCGGAGATGAACACTGAAGCTTTCTTT. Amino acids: CASVRWAEMNTEAFF.

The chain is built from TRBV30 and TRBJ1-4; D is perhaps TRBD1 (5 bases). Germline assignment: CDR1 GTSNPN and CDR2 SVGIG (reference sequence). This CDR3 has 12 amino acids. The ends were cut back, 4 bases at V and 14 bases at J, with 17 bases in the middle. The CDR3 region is CAWNAITGDLFF. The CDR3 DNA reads TGTGCCTGGAATGCCATTACCGGGGACCTGTTTTTT.

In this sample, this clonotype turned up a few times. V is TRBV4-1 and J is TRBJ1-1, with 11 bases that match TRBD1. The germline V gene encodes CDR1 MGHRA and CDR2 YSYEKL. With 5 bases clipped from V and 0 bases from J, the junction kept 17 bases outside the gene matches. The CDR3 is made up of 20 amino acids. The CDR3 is CASSVLPPGQGENMNTEAFF. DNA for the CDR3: TGCGCCAGCAGCGTTTTACCTCCGGGACAGGGGGAAAACATGAACACTGAAGCTTTCTTT.

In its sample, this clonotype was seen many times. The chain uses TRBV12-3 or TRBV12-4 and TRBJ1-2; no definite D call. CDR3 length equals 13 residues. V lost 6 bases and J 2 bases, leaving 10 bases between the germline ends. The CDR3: CASSKSSNYGYTF. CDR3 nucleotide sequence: TGTGCCAGCAGCAAGAGCAGCAACTATGGCTACACCTTC.

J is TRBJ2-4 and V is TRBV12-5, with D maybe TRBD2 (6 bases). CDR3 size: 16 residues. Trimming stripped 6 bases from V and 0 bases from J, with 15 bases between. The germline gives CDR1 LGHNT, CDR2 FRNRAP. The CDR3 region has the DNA TGTGCTAGTGGCCGGGACTTCTCCTTAGCCAAAAACATTCAGTACTTC. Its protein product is CASGRDFSLAKNIQYF.

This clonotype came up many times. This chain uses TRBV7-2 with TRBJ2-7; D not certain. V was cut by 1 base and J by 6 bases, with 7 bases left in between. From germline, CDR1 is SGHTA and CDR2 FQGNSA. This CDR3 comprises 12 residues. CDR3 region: CASSLVGLEQYF. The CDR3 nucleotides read TGTGCCAGCAGCTTAGTAGGTCTCGAGCAGTACTTC.

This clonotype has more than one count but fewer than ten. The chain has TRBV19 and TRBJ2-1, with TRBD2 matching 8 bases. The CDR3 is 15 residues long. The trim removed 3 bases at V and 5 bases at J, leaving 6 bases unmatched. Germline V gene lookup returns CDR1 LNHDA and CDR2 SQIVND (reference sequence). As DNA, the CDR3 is TGTGCCAGTAGTATGGGCGGGACTAGGGACAATGAGCAGTTCTTC. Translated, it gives CASSMGGTRDNEQFF.

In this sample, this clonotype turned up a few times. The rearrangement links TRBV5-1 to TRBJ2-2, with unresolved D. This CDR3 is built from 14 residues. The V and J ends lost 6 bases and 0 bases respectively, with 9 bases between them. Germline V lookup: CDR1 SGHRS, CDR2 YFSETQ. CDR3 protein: CASNRATNTGELFF. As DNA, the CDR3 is TGCGCCAGCAATCGGGCCACGAACACCGGGGAGCTGTTTTTT.

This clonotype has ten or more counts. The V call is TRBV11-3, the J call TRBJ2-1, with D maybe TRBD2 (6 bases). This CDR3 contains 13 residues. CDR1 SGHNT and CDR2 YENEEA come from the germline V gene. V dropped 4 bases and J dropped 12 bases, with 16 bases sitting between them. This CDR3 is CASSSDSRGAQFF. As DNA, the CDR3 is TGTGCCAGCAGCTCGGACTCTCGCGGGGCGCAGTTCTTC.

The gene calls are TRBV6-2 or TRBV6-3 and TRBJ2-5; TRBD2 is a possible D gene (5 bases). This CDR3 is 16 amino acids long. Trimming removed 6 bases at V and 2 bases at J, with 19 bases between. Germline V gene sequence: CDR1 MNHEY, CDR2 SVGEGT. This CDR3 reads CASRSPLAGLQETQYF. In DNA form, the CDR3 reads TGTGCCAGCAGAAGCCCCCTCGCGGGCCTACAAGAGACCCAGTACTTC.

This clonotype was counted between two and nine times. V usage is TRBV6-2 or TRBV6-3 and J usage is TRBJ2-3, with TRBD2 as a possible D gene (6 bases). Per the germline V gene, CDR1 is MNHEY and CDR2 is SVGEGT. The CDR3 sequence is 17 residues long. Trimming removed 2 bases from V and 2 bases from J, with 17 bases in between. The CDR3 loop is CASSYLALADNTDTQYF. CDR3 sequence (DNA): TGTGCCAGCAGTTACCTCGCACTAGCAGACAACACAGATACGCAGTATTTT.

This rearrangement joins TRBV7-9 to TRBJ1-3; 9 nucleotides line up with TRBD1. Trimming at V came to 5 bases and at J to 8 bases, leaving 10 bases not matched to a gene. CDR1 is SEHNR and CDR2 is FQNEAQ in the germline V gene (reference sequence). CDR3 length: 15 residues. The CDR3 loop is CASSHPGQGRDTIYF. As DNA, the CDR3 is TGTGCCAGCAGCCACCCGGGACAGGGAAGGGACACCATATATTTT.

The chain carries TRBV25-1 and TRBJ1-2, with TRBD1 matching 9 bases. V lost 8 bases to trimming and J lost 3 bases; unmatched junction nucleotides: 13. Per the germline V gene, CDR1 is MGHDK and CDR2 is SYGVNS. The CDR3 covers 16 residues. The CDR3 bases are TGTGCCAGCGCGGGGGTAGGGGACAGGGAGCACTATGGCTACACCTTC. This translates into CASAGVGDREHYGYTF.

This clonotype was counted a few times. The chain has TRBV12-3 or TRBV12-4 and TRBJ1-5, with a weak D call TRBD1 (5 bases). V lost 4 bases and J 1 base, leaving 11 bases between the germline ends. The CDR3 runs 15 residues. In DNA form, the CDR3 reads TGTGCCAGCAGTTATAGGGGTCTAAGCAATCAGCCCCAGCATTTT. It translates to CASSYRGLSNQPQHF.

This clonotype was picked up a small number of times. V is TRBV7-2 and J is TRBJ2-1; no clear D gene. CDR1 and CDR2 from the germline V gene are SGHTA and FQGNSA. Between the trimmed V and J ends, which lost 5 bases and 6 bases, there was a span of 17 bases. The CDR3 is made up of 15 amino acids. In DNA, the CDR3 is TGTGCCAGCAGCGACCGAGGATTCCGGAGCAATGAGCAGTTCTTC. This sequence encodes CASSDRGFRSNEQFF.

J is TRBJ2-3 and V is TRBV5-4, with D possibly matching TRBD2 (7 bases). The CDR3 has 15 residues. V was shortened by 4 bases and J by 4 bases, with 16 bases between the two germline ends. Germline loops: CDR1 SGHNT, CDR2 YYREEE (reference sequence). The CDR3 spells CASSPQKGGSDTQYF. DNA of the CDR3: TGTGCCAGCAGCCCACAAAAGGGGGGGTCAGATACGCAGTATTTT. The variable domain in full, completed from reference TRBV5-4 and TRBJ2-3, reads ETGVTQSPTHLIKTRGQQVTLRCSSQSGHNTVSWYQQALGQGPQFIFQYYREEENGRGNFPPRFSGLQFPNYSSELNVNALELDDSALYLCASSPQKGGSDTQYFGPGTRLTVL.

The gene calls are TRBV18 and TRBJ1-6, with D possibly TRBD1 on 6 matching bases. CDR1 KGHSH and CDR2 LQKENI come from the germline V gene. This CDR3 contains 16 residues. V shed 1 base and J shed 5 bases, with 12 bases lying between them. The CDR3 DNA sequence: TGTGCCAGCTCACCACGGGACACGAAAAATAATTCACCCCTCCACTTT. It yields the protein CASSPRDTKNNSPLHF.

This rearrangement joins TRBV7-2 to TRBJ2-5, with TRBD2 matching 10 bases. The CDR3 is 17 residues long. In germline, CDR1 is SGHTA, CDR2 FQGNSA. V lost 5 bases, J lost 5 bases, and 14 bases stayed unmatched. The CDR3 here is CASSQEALAGVRETQYF. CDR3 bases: TGTGCCAGCAGCCAAGAGGCCCTAGCGGGAGTTCGGGAGACCCAGTACTTC.

The CDR3 coding sequence is TGTGCCAGCAGTTCCCCTCAAGCGGCGCGGGAGCAGTACTTC. Protein product: CASSSPQAAREQYF. The gene calls are TRBV12-3 or TRBV12-4 and TRBJ2-7; D perhaps matches TRBD2 (5 bases). Trimming removed 4 bases from V and 7 bases from J, with 17 bases in between. This CDR3 is 14 amino acids long.

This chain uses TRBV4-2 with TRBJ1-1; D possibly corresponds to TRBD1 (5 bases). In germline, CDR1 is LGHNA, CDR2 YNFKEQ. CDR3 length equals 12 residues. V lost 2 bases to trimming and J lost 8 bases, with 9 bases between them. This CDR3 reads CASSQFQGEAFF. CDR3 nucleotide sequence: TGTGCCAGCAGCCAATTCCAGGGAGAAGCTTTCTTT.